This is a list of T cell receptor beta chains from one sample in a study of T cell clones after liver transplantation. TCRdb keeps only in-frame clones here, not all; method: immunoSEQ multiplex PCR. The data show around 120,000 clones, 90% seen once. The input for sequencing was CD4+ T cells from blood, taken 12 months after liver transplant. Receptor source: a human patient who received a liver transplant. Some T cells may have come from the graft donor. CDR3s include the opening cysteine and the closing phenylalanine or tryptophan. Each record gives: D gene, V gene, J gene, CDR3 protein. D genes are given only for firm matches.

D gene: NA
V gene: TRBV2
J gene: TRBJ1-5
CDR3 protein: CASSEFGGDQPQHF

D gene: TRBD1
V gene: TRBV7-8
J gene: TRBJ1-2
CDR3 protein: CASSLTPDRVQYGYTF

D gene: NA
V gene: TRBV21-1
J gene: TRBJ2-4
CDR3 protein: CASSKPGRAENIQYF

D gene: NA
V gene: TRBV5-4
J gene: TRBJ2-5
CDR3 protein: CASSLFGGRETQYF

D gene: NA
V gene: TRBV6-1
J gene: TRBJ1-5
CDR3 protein: CASREGGMDQPQHF

D gene: TRBD2
V gene: TRBV12-5
J gene: TRBJ2-5
CDR3 protein: CASGSGLAGSETQYF

D gene: NA
V gene: TRBV11-2
J gene: TRBJ2-3
CDR3 protein: CASSSNRVTDTQYF

D gene: NA
V gene: TRBV19
J gene: TRBJ1-1
CDR3 protein: CASSTQQGAEAFF

D gene: TRBD2
V gene: TRBV10-2
J gene: TRBJ2-2
CDR3 protein: CASSVMLAGTGELFF

D gene: TRBD1
V gene: TRBV6-6
J gene: TRBJ1-5
CDR3 protein: CASSLRAGGSQPQHF

D gene: NA
V gene: TRBV28
J gene: TRBJ2-2
CDR3 protein: CASSLTVPSGTGELFF

D gene: NA
V gene: TRBV18
J gene: TRBJ1-1
CDR3 protein: CASSPQGLRDTEAFF

D gene: NA
V gene: TRBV7-8
J gene: TRBJ2-5
CDR3 protein: CASSSGTAKETQYF

D gene: TRBD2
V gene: TRBV7-2
J gene: TRBJ2-2
CDR3 protein: CAVGLLTGELFF

D gene: NA
V gene: TRBV5-4
J gene: TRBJ1-1
CDR3 protein: CASSIQGRGAAEAFF

D gene: TRBD1
V gene: TRBV18
J gene: TRBJ2-4
CDR3 protein: CASSPPTGGSDIQYF

D gene: NA
V gene: TRBV2
J gene: TRBJ1-5
CDR3 protein: CASSGTGYRQPQHF

D gene: NA
V gene: TRBV25-1
J gene: TRBJ2-1
CDR3 protein: CASSLIDSNEQFF

D gene: NA
V gene: TRBV11-3
J gene: TRBJ2-5
CDR3 protein: CASSLEETQYF

D gene: TRBD2
V gene: TRBV19
J gene: TRBJ2-3
CDR3 protein: CASSKLTSGSVEDTQYF

D gene: NA
V gene: TRBV28
J gene: TRBJ2-1
CDR3 protein: CASSLWRNEQFF

D gene: NA
V gene: TRBV6-6
J gene: TRBJ2-7
CDR3 protein: CASSQNRDLLSYEQYF

D gene: NA
V gene: TRBV19
J gene: TRBJ2-2
CDR3 protein: CASSIQSRGDTGELFF

D gene: NA
V gene: TRBV30
J gene: TRBJ2-3
CDR3 protein: CAWSDRGSVRRDRDTQYF

D gene: NA
V gene: TRBV5-6
J gene: TRBJ1-2
CDR3 protein: CASSLTRGYGYTF

D gene: NA
V gene: TRBV7-9
J gene: TRBJ2-5
CDR3 protein: CASSLVPTIETQYF

D gene: NA
V gene: TRBV30
J gene: TRBJ2-7
CDR3 protein: CAWSTGIMREQYF

D gene: NA
V gene: TRBV10-3
J gene: TRBJ1-1
CDR3 protein: CAISGTGLAEAFF

D gene: NA
V gene: TRBV7-6
J gene: TRBJ2-7
CDR3 protein: CASSLGSGSVQYF

D gene: NA
V gene: TRBV19
J gene: TRBJ1-5
CDR3 protein: CASSINGQGRQPQHF